Listed below are T cell receptor beta chains from one sample, sequenced in a study of shared clonotypes between healthy human individuals. Here immunoSEQ multiplex PCR was the method, and the copy in TCRdb shows in-frame clones only, minus some. The sample has 2,500,000 or so clones; about 90% are singletons. The sequenced material came from naive CD4+ T cells from PBMCs. The receptors shown here come from a man younger than 35 in good health. Some clones in this sample may be carry-over from other donors' samples. The CDR3 runs from the conserved cysteine through the conserved F or W. The D gene is left open where the match is weak. The size field is filled for only some rows; it gives once, few, many or a size class.

abundance	j_gene	d_gene	v_gene	CDR3nt	CDR3aa
NA	TRBJ2-7	NA	TRBV2	TGTGCCAGCAAGGGGGGAGGGGTGCAGTACTTC	CASKGGGVQYF
NA	TRBJ2-1	TRBD2	TRBV28	TGTGCCAGCAGTCCGAGACTAGCGGGAGTAAGTGAGCAGTTCTTC	CASSPRLAGVSEQFF
NA	TRBJ2-1	NA	TRBV4-1	TGCGCCAGCAGCCAGGGTCAGGGCGGCAGCTCCTACAATGAGCAGTTCTTC	CASSQGQGGSSYNEQFF
NA	TRBJ2-3	TRBD2	TRBV7-9	TGTGCCGGAGCGGCGAGCGGGGGCACAGATACGCAGTATTTT	CAGAASGGTDTQYF
NA	TRBJ2-1	NA	TRBV28	TGTGCCAGCAGAGGGGACCCCTACAATGAGCAGTTCTTC	CASRGDPYNEQFF
NA	TRBJ1-2	NA	TRBV7-8	TGTGCCAGCAGCTTAGGAATTTTTTGGACCGACTATGGCTACACCTTC	CASSLGIFWTDYGYTF
NA	TRBJ2-1	NA	TRBV30	TGTGCCTGGAGCCCTCCGGCTCAGAAGCAGTTCTTC	CAWSPPAQKQFF
NA	TRBJ2-7	NA	TRBV2	TGTGCCAGCAGATGGGATAACCTAGAAGACTACGAGCAGTACTTC	CASRWDNLEDYEQYF
few	TRBJ2-1	NA	TRBV18	TGTGCCAGCTCACGGGAAGGCAGTGAGCAGTTCTTC	CASSREGSEQFF
NA	TRBJ2-7	NA	TRBV5-4	TGTGCCAGCAGCTTGGCCGGGACGTCTCCCCGGGATCGCTTC	CASSLAGTSPRDRF
NA	TRBJ2-1	TRBD2	TRBV28	TGTGCCAGCAGTTTAGGGGGTAGCGGGAGCGAGCAGTTCTTC	CASSLGGSGSEQFF
NA	TRBJ2-2	NA	TRBV7-9	TGTGCCAGCAGCTTAATACCGACAGCGAACACCGGGGAGCTGTTTTTT	CASSLIPTANTGELFF
NA	TRBJ1-1	NA	TRBV27	TGTGCCAGCAGTACCAACAGAGAGAACACTGAAGCTTTCTTT	CASSTNRENTEAFF
NA	TRBJ2-7	NA	TRBV20-1	TGCAGTGCTAGATATCTCGAGCAGTACTTC	CSARYLEQYF
NA	TRBJ2-7	NA	TRBV18	TGTGCCAGCTCACCAGGGTACGGGGACTCCTACGAGCAGTACTTC	CASSPGYGDSYEQYF
NA	TRBJ2-1	NA	TRBV2	TGTGCCAGCAGTTGGGACGGACTCTACAATGAGCAGTTCTTC	CASSWDGLYNEQFF
NA	TRBJ2-4	NA	TRBV7-9	TGTGCCAGCAGCCTTGGTAGGGACCTAGCCAAAAACATTCAGTACTTC	CASSLGRDLAKNIQYF
NA	TRBJ1-1	NA	TRBV7-2	TGTGCCAGCAGGATGCGCGGGGGGAGGACTGAAGCTTTCTTT	CASRMRGGRTEAFF
NA	TRBJ2-1	NA	TRBV6-6	TGTGCCAGCAGCCAAAGCGGCAATGAGCAGTTCTTC	CASSQSGNEQFF
NA	TRBJ1-6	NA	TRBV6-1	TGTGCCAGCAGTGAAACAGGGTCACCCCTCCACTTT	CASSETGSPLHF
NA	TRBJ1-3	NA	TRBV30	TGTGCCTGGGCAACGGGCTCTGGAAACACCATATATTTT	CAWATGSGNTIYF
NA	TRBJ1-2	NA	TRBV11-2	TGTGCCAGCAGCTTAGAGAGGGCAGGCTTCAATGGCTACACCTTC	CASSLERAGFNGYTF
NA	TRBJ2-1	NA	TRBV7-3	TGTGCCAGCAGCTTAGGCGGGTCCAAGGGTGAGCAGTTCTTC	CASSLGGSKGEQFF
NA	TRBJ2-5	TRBD1	TRBV7-2	TGTGCCAGCAGCTTGGACAGGGCTTACCAAGAGACCCAGTACTTC	CASSLDRAYQETQYF
NA	TRBJ1-5	NA	TRBV28	TGTGCCAGCAGTTTACTTCCAGGGGCCAGTCATCAGCCCCAGCATTTT	CASSLLPGASHQPQHF
NA	TRBJ1-2	NA	TRBV19	TGTGCCAGTAGTACCGGACATTGGGGAGGCTACACCTTC	CASSTGHWGGYTF
NA	TRBJ2-1	NA	TRBV2	TGTGCCAGCAGTGACCATCCCAACAATGAGCAGTTCTTC	CASSDHPNNEQFF
once	TRBJ2-1	NA	TRBV5-4	TGTGCCAGCAGCCTATTGGGGTCCTACAATGAGCAGTTCTTC	CASSLLGSYNEQFF
NA	TRBJ2-1	TRBD2	TRBV4-1	TGCGCCAGCAGCCAAGATTTCAGGACTAGCGTCAATGAGCAGTTCTTC	CASSQDFRTSVNEQFF
NA	TRBJ2-7	TRBD1	TRBV5-4	TGTGCCAGCAGACGGGACAGGTTTTCCTACGAGCAGTACTTC	CASRRDRFSYEQYF
few	TRBJ1-1	NA	TRBV4-2	TGTGCCAGCAGCCGCTCCGATTTTGCCACTGAAGCTTTCTTT	CASSRSDFATEAFF
once	TRBJ1-5	NA	TRBV15	TGTGCCACCAGCAGAGATGGGTTGGGCAGGGATTGGGGGCCCCAGCATTTT	CATSRDGLGRDWGPQHF
NA	TRBJ2-3	NA	TRBV6-6	TGTGCCAGCAGCACCACTGGCCTTACGCAGTATTTT	CASSTTGLTQYF
NA	TRBJ1-2	NA	TRBV11-2	TGTGCCAGCAGTTCGCGGGTAGGAAGCTATGGCTACACCTTC	CASSSRVGSYGYTF
NA	TRBJ1-2	TRBD1	TRBV5-1	TGCGCCAGCAGCCAACAGACAGGGCAGACGTTTCGTGGCTACACCTTC	CASSQQTGQTFRGYTF
NA	TRBJ1-5	NA	TRBV6-4	TGTGCCAGCAGGATGGGCAATCAGCCCCAGCATTTT	CASRMGNQPQHF
NA	TRBJ2-7	NA	TRBV30	TGTGCCTGGGACGCCGGGAGCGGCAAGCAGTACTTC	CAWDAGSGKQYF
NA	TRBJ2-7	TRBD2	TRBV5-1	TGCGCCAGCAGCTTGGGGGGACTAGGGTCCCACGAGCAGTACTTC	CASSLGGLGSHEQYF
NA	TRBJ2-1	TRBD1	TRBV6-5	TGTGCCAGCAGTCACCGGACAGGGCCGTTGGATGAGCAGTTCTTC	CASSHRTGPLDEQFF
NA	TRBJ2-5	NA	TRBV7-3	TGTGCCAGCAGCTTAAGTCGGCAAGAGACCCAGTACTTC	CASSLSRQETQYF
NA	TRBJ1-2	NA	TRBV28	TGTGCCAGCAGTCTCGAACCGGGACGGATTAACTATGGCTACACCTTC	CASSLEPGRINYGYTF
NA	TRBJ1-2	NA	TRBV7-2	TGTGCCAGCAGCTTTAACAGGGTCCTTAGCTATGGCTACACCTTC	CASSFNRVLSYGYTF
once	TRBJ1-2	NA	TRBV28	TGTGCCAGCAGTTTAGGGGGGCTCTATGGCTACACCTTC	CASSLGGLYGYTF
NA	TRBJ2-1	TRBD2	TRBV10-3	TGTGCCATCAGCGGGACTAGCGGGGGGTCTGGTAATGAGCAGTTCTTC	CAISGTSGGSGNEQFF
NA	TRBJ1-2	NA	TRBV20-1	TGCAGTGCTTTAGTTGGAGCTGGCTACACCTTC	CSALVGAGYTF
NA	TRBJ1-5	TRBD1	TRBV28	TGTGCCAGCAGTTCCGGGACAGGGGGCTTCAATCAGCCCCAGCATTTT	CASSSGTGGFNQPQHF
NA	TRBJ2-3	TRBD2	TRBV7-6	TGTGCCAGCAGCTTCCGACTAGCGGAGACAGATACGCAGTATTTT	CASSFRLAETDTQYF
NA	TRBJ2-1	NA	TRBV10-1	TGCGCCAGCAGCGGCCTAGCGCCGAGCTCCTACAATGAGCAGTTCTTC	CASSGLAPSSYNEQFF
NA	TRBJ1-3	TRBD1	TRBV19	TGTGCCAGAGGGGGCCTTGGAAACACCATATATTTT	CARGGLGNTIYF
NA	TRBJ2-7	TRBD1	TRBV9	TGTGCCAGCAGCCCTTGGGACAGGGGCTCCTACGAGCAGTACTTC	CASSPWDRGSYEQYF
once	TRBJ2-1	NA	TRBV5-4	TGTGCCAGCAGCTTGGATTTTAGCGGTGAGCAGTTCTTC	CASSLDFSGEQFF
NA	TRBJ2-7	NA	TRBV5-1	TGCGCCAGCAGCTCTTCTACAGGAGTGGGCTACGAGCAGTACTTC	CASSSSTGVGYEQYF
many	TRBJ2-1	NA	TRBV30	TGTGCCTGGGCCAGGCTCGGGACCCCGTTCTTC	CAWARLGTPFF
NA	TRBJ2-2	TRBD2	TRBV28	TGTGCCAGCAGTTCGAATAGCGGGAGGGCAGGCACCGGGGAGCTGTTTTTT	CASSSNSGRAGTGELFF
NA	TRBJ2-3	NA	TRBV27	TGTGCCAGCAGTTTTGGATTGCGGGAAGGCACAGATACGCAGTATTTT	CASSFGLREGTDTQYF
few	TRBJ2-2	NA	TRBV11-2	TGTGCCAGCAGCTCTGCACAGAACACCGGGGAGCTGTTTTTT	CASSSAQNTGELFF